This T cell receptor (beta chain) was recovered during a study of blood T cell repertoires in COVID-19. Study-wide context: T cells, B-cell-depleted T cells, or PBMCs supplied cDNA or gDNA.

Study processing details: For nucleated cells, counts were estimated from reference gene primer amplification. Assay used: immunoSEQ multiplex PCR; TCRdb lists only in-frame clones, some missing. V and J calls and clone size are as listed in that table; D and trimming were resolved from the DNA. Of roughly 260,000 clones in the sample, approximately 86% were seen once. Germline-derived CDR1 and CDR2 are LGHNT and FRNRAP. Between the trimmed V and J ends, which lost 7 bases and 8 bases, there was a span of 8 bases. This CDR3 has 10 amino acids. V gene TRBV12-5 combines with J gene TRBJ1-1; D is perhaps TRBD1 (6 bases). This receptor was obtained from a man between 35 and 55 years old who had recovered from COVID-19. Sequences were obtained from peripheral blood. The DNA for the CDR3 is TGTGCTAGTGACGACAGGGAAGCTTTCTTT. Its protein is CASDDREAFF.